One and the same sample provided the 11 T cell receptor beta chains below, sequenced in a study of T cells in Graves' hyperthyroidism and ophthalmopathy. Amplification yielded TCR beta CDR3 regions, with RNA transcripts as the source. The HTBI primer set served for first-round RT-PCR of the TCR CDR3. TCRdb re-analysed the multiplex PCR reads in MiXCR, keeping a single row per CDR3 protein. The repertoire has around 600,000 distinct CDR3 sequences, about 14% of them found once; the top ten carry roughly 7.1%. The material sequenced was blood. These receptors all stem from a woman aged 18 to 35 with Graves' ophthalmopathy.

In this sample, this clonotype turned up many times. This sequence joins TRBV2 and TRBJ2-1; weak D call: TRBD2 (6 bases). The CDR3 runs to 15 residues. The ends were cut back, 4 bases at V and 5 bases at J, with 15 bases in the middle. Germline loops: CDR1 SNHLY, CDR2 FYNNEI. For the CDR3, the DNA is TGTGCCAGCAGTGTGGAGGGGCGCGTTAACAATGAGCAGTTCTTC. Translation gives CASSVEGRVNNEQFF.

This clonotype has a count of ten or more. The V gene is TRBV11-3, the J gene TRBJ2-5; 13 positions match TRBD2. The CDR3 runs 17 residues. V gave up 3 bases and J gave up 3 bases; unmatched junction bases: 7. Germline V CDR1 and CDR2: SGHNT, YENEEA. CDR3 sequence (DNA): TGTGCCAGCAGCTTTAGCGGACTAGCGGGAGCCAAAGAGACCCAGTACTTC. Translated: CASSFSGLAGAKETQYF.

The gene calls are TRBV5-1 and TRBJ2-2; TRBD2 matches at 15 bases. This CDR3 is built from 18 residues. Trimming took 0 bases from V and 6 from J; bases not matched to a gene: 6. Germline values: CDR1 SGHRS, CDR2 YFSETQ. CDR3 residues: CASSLVGLAGGPPGELFF. In DNA, the CDR3 is TGCGCCAGCAGCTTGGTCGGACTAGCGGGAGGGCCGCCCGGGGAGCTGTTTTTT.

Many counts were recorded for this clonotype. This chain links TRBV11-2 with TRBJ2-5; D possibly uses TRBD1 or TRBD2 (5 bases each). This CDR3 comprises 16 residues. Germline V CDR1 and CDR2: SGHAT, FQNNGV. The V and J ends lost 7 bases and 2 bases respectively, with 20 bases between them. The CDR3 sequence: CASNRGRGGLQETQYF. CDR3 coding DNA: TGTGCCAGCAACCGGGGCCGGGGCGGCCTACAAGAGACCCAGTACTTC. Using reference TRBV11-2 and TRBJ2-5 for the parts outside the CDR3, the full variable domain is EAGVAQSPRYKIIEKRQSVAFWCNPISGHATLYWYQQILGQGPKLLIQFQNNGVVDDSQLPKDRFSAERLKGVDSTLKIQPAKLEDSAVYLCASNRGRGGLQETQYFGPGTRLLVL.

This clonotype has ten or more counts. The chain has TRBV30 and TRBJ1-1; D unclear. The V and J ends lost 3 bases and 11 bases respectively, with 13 bases between them. Germline V gives CDR1 GTSNPN, CDR2 SVGIG (reference sequence). The CDR3 loop spans 11 amino acids. CDR3 sequence (DNA): TGTGCCTGGAGGGCAACACGGACGGCTTTCTTT. The encoded protein is CAWRATRTAFF.

This clonotype has ten or more counts. The genes are TRBV7-2 and TRBJ2-1, with TRBD2 as a possible D gene (6 bases). Germline values: CDR1 SGHTA, CDR2 FQGNSA. V lost 5 bases, J lost 6 bases, and 14 bases lay in between. This CDR3 has 14 residues. The DNA of the CDR3 is TGTGCCAGCAGCCCTATGGCGGGAACCAATGAGCAGTTCTTC. Amino acids: CASSPMAGTNEQFF.

This clonotype showed up many times. V is TRBV12-3 or TRBV12-4 and J is TRBJ2-7; 8 bases are a match to TRBD1. There are 14 residues in the CDR3. The V segment lost 3 bases and the J segment 6 bases; nucleotides outside the gene matches: 7. This CDR3 is CASSFSRGLSEQYF. Written as DNA, the CDR3 is TGTGCCAGCAGTTTCAGCAGGGGGCTCTCCGAGCAGTACTTC.

This clonotype was counted many times. The chain combines TRBV11-3 with TRBJ1-6; D unclear. The germline V and J ends were trimmed by 5 bases and 0 bases, with 14 bases remaining between them. There are 17 residues in the CDR3. The germline gives CDR1 SGHNT, CDR2 YENEEA. The CDR3 DNA follows: TGTGCCAGCAGCCGTCAATACGGGAGCTCCTATAATTCACCCCTCCACTTT. Translated, it gives CASSRQYGSSYNSPLHF.

The rearrangement links TRBV7-8 to TRBJ2-1; 12 nucleotides align to TRBD2. The V segment lost 5 bases and the J segment 4 bases; nucleotides outside the gene matches: 6. CDR1 is SGHVS and CDR2 is FQNEAQ in the germline V gene. The CDR3 has 16 residues. This chain's CDR3 is CASSLRTSGVYNEQFF. CDR3 sequence (DNA): TGTGCCAGCAGCCTGCGGACTAGCGGGGTTTACAATGAGCAGTTCTTC. The whole variable domain, filled in from reference TRBV7-8 and TRBJ2-1, reads GAGVSQSPRYKVAKRGQDVALRCDPISGHVSLFWYQQALGQGPEFLTYFQNEAQLDKSGLPSDRFFAERPEGSVSTLKIQRTQQEDSAVYLCASSLRTSGVYNEQFFGPGTRLTVL.

Ten or more counts support this clonotype. The gene calls are TRBV13 and TRBJ2-7, with unresolved D. The CDR3 has 13 amino acids. Germline CDR1 reads PRHDT; CDR2 reads FYEKMQ (reference sequence). V lost 9 bases, J lost 2 bases, and 14 bases lay in between. This CDR3 is CARPRDGPYEQYF. Written as DNA, the CDR3 is TGTGCCAGGCCACGTGACGGACCCTACGAGCAGTACTTC.

The chain is built from TRBV6-1 and TRBJ1-4, with TRBD1 matching 7 bases. Germline-derived CDR1 and CDR2 are MNHNS and SASEGT. With 6 bases clipped from V and 12 bases from J, the junction kept 13 bases outside the gene matches. The CDR3 runs to 14 residues. As DNA, the CDR3 is TGTGCCAGCAGCCGTGGGACAGAAGATTTGGAACTGTTTTTT. It specifies CASSRGTEDLELFF.